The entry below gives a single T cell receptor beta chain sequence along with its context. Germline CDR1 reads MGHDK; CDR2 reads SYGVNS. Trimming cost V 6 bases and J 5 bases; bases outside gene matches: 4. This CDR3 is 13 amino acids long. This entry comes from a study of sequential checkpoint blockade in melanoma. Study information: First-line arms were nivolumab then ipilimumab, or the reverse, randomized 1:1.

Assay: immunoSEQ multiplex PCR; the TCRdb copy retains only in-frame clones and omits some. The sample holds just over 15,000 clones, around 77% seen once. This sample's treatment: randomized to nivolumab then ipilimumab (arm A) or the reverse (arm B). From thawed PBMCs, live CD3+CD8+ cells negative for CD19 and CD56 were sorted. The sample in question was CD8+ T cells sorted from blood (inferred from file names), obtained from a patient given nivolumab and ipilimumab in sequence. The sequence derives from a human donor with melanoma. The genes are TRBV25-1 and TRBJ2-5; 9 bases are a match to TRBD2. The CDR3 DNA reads TGTGCCAGCAGGGCGGGGGGGAGTGAGACCCAGTACTTC. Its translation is CASRAGGSETQYF.